These 30 T cell receptor beta chains came from one sample sequenced in a study of blood T cell repertoires in COVID-19. TCRdb's table, derived via immunoSEQ multiplex PCR, lists solely in-frame clones and lacks some. In the table there are approximately 300,000 clones, 90% of which are singletons. Sample: peripheral blood. The receptors stem from a woman aged 40 to 50 with COVID-19, enrolled during active disease.

The chain is built from TRBV6-2 or TRBV6-3 and TRBJ1-6; D unresolved. The germline V gene encodes CDR1 MNHEY and CDR2 SVGEGT. This CDR3 contains 13 residues. V gave up 4 bases and J gave up 13 bases, with 14 bases separating them. CDR3 in amino acids: CASSFTGAVPLHF. The CDR3 region has the DNA TGTGCCAGCAGTTTTACGGGTGCAGTGCCCCTCCACTTT.

The chain recombines TRBV7-9 with TRBJ1-2; weak D call: TRBD1 (5 bases). Deletions cut 3 bases from V and 8 bases from J, with 19 bases between. The CDR3 runs to 15 residues. Germline values: CDR1 SEHNR, CDR2 FQNEAQ (reference sequence). Written as DNA, the CDR3 is TGTGCCAGCAGCTTCTCGGCCTCAGGGCAGTGGGGCTACACCTTC. The encoded protein is CASSFSASGQWGYTF. Full variable domain (outside the CDR3, taken from reference TRBV7-9 and TRBJ1-2): DTGVSQNPRHKITKRGQNVTFRCDPISEHNRLYWYRQTLGQGPEFLTYFQNEAQLEKSRLLSDRFSAERPKGSFSTLEIQRTEQGDSAMYLCASSFSASGQWGYTFGSGTRLTVV.

The gene calls are TRBV30 and TRBJ1-6; D may be TRBD1 (6 bases). The CDR3 length is 13 residues. Germline-derived CDR1 and CDR2 are GTSNPN and SVGIG (reference sequence). Trimming pared 5 bases from V and 7 bases from J, leaving 12 bases between. The CDR3, as DNA: TGTGCCTGGGCCAGGGGATACAATTCACCCCTCCACTTT. Amino acid sequence: CAWARGYNSPLHF.

The chain links TRBV6-2 or TRBV6-3 to TRBJ2-5; D possibly corresponds to TRBD2 (7 bases). Per germline, CDR1 MNHEY and CDR2 SVGEGT. Trimming cost V 2 bases and J 5 bases, with 15 bases left between them. The CDR3 spans 15 residues. The CDR3 DNA is TGTGCCAGCAGTTACGGGGGGGCGTTACGGGAGACCCAGTACTTC. Amino acid sequence: CASSYGGALRETQYF.

This sequence joins TRBV5-4 and TRBJ2-3; no clear D gene. The V gene lost 3 bases and the J gene lost 2 bases, with 10 bases spanning the gap. Germline CDR1 reads SGHNT; CDR2 reads YYREEE (reference sequence). This CDR3 is built from 14 residues. The CDR3 loop reads CASSSEPVTDTQYF. Written as DNA, the CDR3 is TGTGCCAGCAGCTCGGAGCCCGTCACAGATACGCAGTATTTT.

V and J are TRBV19 and TRBJ1-1; D is perhaps TRBD1 (6 bases). Per the germline V gene, CDR1 is LNHDA and CDR2 is SQIVND (reference sequence). Deletions cut 6 bases from V and 0 bases from J, with 14 bases between. This CDR3 region has 15 residues. The CDR3 reads CASSATGSVNTEAFF. The CDR3 DNA is TGTGCCAGTAGCGCGACAGGCTCTGTGAACACTGAAGCTTTCTTT. The whole variable domain, remainder taken from reference TRBV19 and TRBJ1-1, is DGGITQSPKYLFRKEGQNVTLSCEQNLNHDAMYWYRQDPGQGLRLIYYSQIVNDFQKGDIAEGYSVSREKKESFPLTVTSAQKNPTAFYLCASSATGSVNTEAFFGQGTRLTVV.

The chain links TRBV30 to TRBJ2-1; D may be TRBD2 (6 bases). V shed 2 bases and J shed 7 bases, with 15 bases lying between them. Germline V lookup: CDR1 GTSNPN, CDR2 SVGIG (reference sequence). CDR3 length: 14 residues. The CDR3 is CAWSLIAEGNEQFF. The CDR3 DNA sequence: TGTGCCTGGAGTCTAATAGCGGAGGGGAATGAGCAGTTCTTC.

V is TRBV25-1 and J is TRBJ1-5; TRBD1 is a possible D gene (5 bases). Germline V gives CDR1 MGHDK, CDR2 SYGVNS. The V end lost 4 bases, the J end lost 1 base, and 11 bases lay between the germline ends. The CDR3 loop spans 15 amino acids. CDR3 DNA sequence: TGTGCCAGCAGTGCATCGGGGGAAAGCAATCAGCCCCAGCATTTT. It is translated as CASSASGESNQPQHF.

The V gene is TRBV21-1, the J gene TRBJ1-5; TRBD1 was called by the table and not checked on the DNA. TRBV21-1 is listed as a pseudogene. This CDR3 comprises 17 residues. The CDR3 region is CASSKDRGRHSNQPQHF. CDR3 nucleotide sequence: TGTGCCAGCAGCAAGGACAGGGGACGACATAGCAATCAGCCCCAGCATTTT.

The V call is TRBV4-1, the J call TRBJ2-2; 13 bases fit TRBD2. This CDR3 has 17 amino acids. CDR1 is MGHRA, CDR2 YSYEKL, per germline. V trimming: 6 bases; J trimming: 4 bases; junction bases outside the gene matches: 8. The CDR3 spells CASRLGLAGELTGELFF. Here the CDR3 DNA reads TGCGCCAGCAGACTCGGACTAGCGGGAGAGCTCACCGGGGAGCTGTTTTTT.

This chain uses TRBV27 with TRBJ1-5; TRBD1 aligns across 8 bases. The CDR3 runs 14 residues. CDR1 and CDR2 from the germline V gene are MNHEY and SMNVEV (reference sequence). The ends lost 0 bases at V and 5 bases at J; junction bases unmatched: 0. CDR3 residues: CASSLSTGDQPQHF. CDR3 in DNA: TGTGCCAGCAGTTTATCGACAGGGGATCAGCCCCAGCATTTT.

The chain joins TRBV27 to TRBJ1-1; D not certain. This CDR3 is 12 amino acids long. Deletions cut 5 bases from V and 4 bases from J, with 8 bases between. Germline-derived CDR1 and CDR2 are MNHEY and SMNVEV (reference sequence). The CDR3 DNA reads as TGTGCCAGCAGTCCCCGCGGCACTGAAGCTTTCTTT. This encodes CASSPRGTEAFF.

This clone appeared a few times. This sequence joins TRBV3-1 (or the pseudogene TRBV3-2) and TRBJ1-2, with D possibly matching TRBD1 (6 bases). The CDR3 runs to 16 residues. V dropped 0 bases and J dropped 6 bases, with 17 bases sitting between them. Germline values: CDR1 LGHDT, CDR2 YNNKEL (reference sequence). The CDR3 reads CASSQEGGWQGHGYTF. The DNA for the CDR3 is TGTGCCAGCAGCCAAGAGGGTGGGTGGCAGGGGCATGGCTACACCTTC.

V usage is TRBV18 and J usage is TRBJ1-2; no clear D gene. This CDR3 contains 12 residues. Germline loops: CDR1 KGHSH, CDR2 LQKENI. Trimming took 2 bases from V and 5 from J, leaving 6 bases between them. Here the CDR3 reads CASSPSSYGYTF. The DNA of the CDR3 is TGTGCCAGCTCACCATCCAGTTATGGCTACACCTTC.

This clone occurred a few times. The V gene is TRBV5-1, the J gene TRBJ2-1; D might be TRBD2 (6 bases). Germline CDR1 reads SGHRS; CDR2 reads YFSETQ. The length of the CDR3 is 15 residues. The V end lost 4 bases, the J end lost 0 bases, and 11 bases lay between the germline ends. This chain's CDR3 is CASSPAGSSYNEQFF. Written as DNA, the CDR3 is TGCGCCAGCAGCCCTGCGGGGAGCTCCTACAATGAGCAGTTCTTC.

This clone was seen once. The chain joins TRBV7-3 to TRBJ2-2; D gene uncertain. The V and J ends lost 0 bases and 5 bases respectively, with 7 bases between them. Germline V gene lookup returns CDR1 SGHTA and CDR2 FQGTGA. The CDR3 runs 14 residues. The CDR3 loop is CASSLTARTGELFF. CDR3 coding DNA: TGTGCCAGCAGCTTAACGGCCCGAACCGGGGAGCTGTTTTTT.

The count of this clone is one. The chain recombines TRBV19 with TRBJ2-1; 7 bases match TRBD2. V was clipped by 2 bases and J by 9 bases; unmatched bases: 7. The CDR3 is 14 residues long. Germline V gives CDR1 LNHDA, CDR2 SQIVND (reference sequence). CDR3 in DNA: TGTGCCAGTAGTATATTTAAGCGGGGACGTGAGCAGTTCTTC. This translates into CASSIFKRGREQFF.

This CDR3 reads CASSLLGTPIFQETQYF. The CDR3 nucleotides are TGTGCCAGCAGCTTATTAGGGACACCTATTTTCCAAGAGACCCAGTACTTC. The rearrangement links TRBV7-3 to TRBJ2-5; TRBD1 might be the D (6 bases). CDR1 and CDR2 from the germline V gene are SGHTA and FQGTGA. The length of the CDR3 is 17 residues. Between the trimmed V and J ends, which lost 2 bases and 1 base, there was a span of 17 bases. Full variable domain (rest looked up from reference TRBV7-3 and TRBJ2-5): GAGVSQTPSNKVTEKGKYVELRCDPISGHTALYWYRQSLGQGPEFLIYFQGTGAADDSGLPNDRFFAVRPEGSVSTLKIQRTERGDSAVYLCASSLLGTPIFQETQYFGPGTRLLVL.

This chain uses TRBV2 with TRBJ2-2, with D possibly being TRBD2 (6 bases). The germline CDR1 and CDR2 sequences are SNHLY and FYNNEI. V was cut by 11 bases and J by 5 bases, with 15 bases left in between. The CDR3 has 13 amino acids. The CDR3 sequence: CASRTIRTGELFF. The CDR3 DNA is TGTGCCTCCCGGACTATCAGGACCGGGGAGCTGTTTTTT.

The chain employs TRBV4-3 and TRBJ1-6; 8 bases match TRBD1. V shed 3 bases, J shed 4 bases, and the junction held 8 bases outside the gene matches. The CDR3 extends over 17 amino acids. Germline CDR1 reads LGHNA; CDR2 reads YSLEER. The CDR3 reads CASSQDRALSYNSPLHF. The CDR3 coding sequence is TGCGCCAGCAGCCAGGACAGGGCCCTATCATATAATTCACCCCTCCACTTT.

This clone came up once. CDR3 protein: CASSEPGTETSGTQYF. CDR3 DNA: TGTGCCAGCAGTGAACCCGGGACAGAAACTAGCGGGACCCAGTACTTC. The V call is TRBV2, the J call TRBJ2-5, with a possible D match to TRBD2 (8 bases). Looked up from germline, CDR1 is SNHLY and CDR2 is FYNNEI. Between the trimmed V and J ends, which lost 2 bases and 7 bases, there was a span of 20 bases. This CDR3 has 16 residues. Full variable domain (remainder filled in from reference TRBV2 and TRBJ2-5): EPEVTQTPSHQVTQMGQEVILRCVPISNHLYFYWYRQILGQKVEFLVSFYNNEISEKSEIFDDQFSVERPDGSNFTLKIRSTKLEDSAMYFCASSEPGTETSGTQYFGPGTRLLVL.

This clone occurred once. The chain is built from TRBV3-1 (or the pseudogene TRBV3-2) and TRBJ1-5; D possibly corresponds to TRBD1 (5 bases). The ends were cut back, 6 bases at V and 4 bases at J, with 16 bases in the middle. The CDR3 extends over 15 amino acids. CDR1 and CDR2 (germline): LGHDT, YNNKEL (reference sequence). The chain's CDR3 is CASSYGTLGNQPQHF. The CDR3 DNA reads as TGTGCCAGCAGTTACGGGACTCTGGGGAATCAGCCCCAGCATTTT.

This clone was recorded only once. The V call is TRBV19, the J call TRBJ1-1, with D tentatively TRBD1 (5 bases). The germline V gene has CDR1 LNHDA and CDR2 SQIVND (reference sequence). The CDR3 runs 14 residues. V lost 7 bases, J lost 7 bases, and 19 bases lay in between. CDR3 bases: TGTGCCAGTAAGCCGGCGATTTCGGGACTTGAAGCTTTCTTT. The encoded protein is CASKPAISGLEAFF.

V and J are TRBV30 and TRBJ1-3; weak D call: TRBD1 (5 bases). V was clipped by 4 bases and J by 4 bases, with 14 bases between them. Germline CDR1 GTSNPN, CDR2 SVGIG (reference sequence). The CDR3 has 14 residues. The CDR3 loop reads CAWMYGQPGNTIYF. For the CDR3, the DNA is TGTGCCTGGATGTATGGACAACCGGGAAACACCATATATTTT.

V and J are TRBV6-5 and TRBJ1-1, with 7 bases identical to TRBD1. Per the germline V gene, CDR1 is MNHEY and CDR2 is SVGAGI. The V segment lost 2 bases and the J segment 0 bases; nucleotides outside the gene matches: 3. This CDR3 region has 15 residues. The CDR3 here is CASSYETGLNTEAFF. CDR3 bases: TGTGCCAGCAGTTACGAGACAGGGCTGAACACTGAAGCTTTCTTT.

The V gene is TRBV7-3, the J gene TRBJ2-7, with TRBD1 identical over 7 bases. This CDR3 comprises 15 residues. Germline V gene sequence: CDR1 SGHTA, CDR2 FQGTGA. J was trimmed by 2 bases and V by 0 bases; bases with no gene match: 4. This chain's CDR3 is CASSLTGTVTYEQYF. The DNA for the CDR3 is TGTGCCAGCAGCTTAACCGGGACAGTCACCTACGAGCAGTACTTC.

This chain connects TRBV5-4 to TRBJ2-7; TRBD1 matches 9 bases. Germline CDR1 SGHNT, CDR2 YYREEE (reference sequence). V was clipped by 0 bases and J by 2 bases; unmatched bases: 6. This CDR3 contains 16 residues. DNA of the CDR3: TGTGCCAGCAGCTTGGATCCGGGACAGGGTACCTACGAGCAGTACTTC. Amino acid sequence: CASSLDPGQGTYEQYF.

This rearrangement joins TRBV20-1 to TRBJ2-7; TRBD1 is a possible D gene (6 bases). CDR1 is DFQATT, CDR2 SNEGSKA, per germline (reference sequence). The length of the CDR3 is 14 residues. Trimming shortened V by 3 bases and J by 4 bases, and 16 bases separated the two germline ends. CDR3 amino acids: CSASRHRVGYEQYF. The CDR3 DNA reads as TGCAGTGCTAGTCGGCACAGGGTAGGGTACGAGCAGTACTTC.

The gene calls are TRBV3-1 (or the pseudogene TRBV3-2) and TRBJ2-3; tentatively, D is TRBD2 (5 bases). In germline, CDR1 is LGHDT, CDR2 YNNKEL (reference sequence). Trimming took off 4 bases at V and 6 bases at J, with 14 bases between the two ends. The CDR3 is 14 amino acids. Here the CDR3 reads CASSPHLRADTQYF. In DNA form, the CDR3 reads TGTGCCAGCAGCCCTCACCTGAGGGCGGATACGCAGTATTTT.

The V call is TRBV7-2, the J call TRBJ1-2, with D possibly being TRBD1 (6 bases). V gave up 1 base and J gave up 0 bases, with 18 bases separating them. Per germline, CDR1 SGHTA and CDR2 FQGNSA. CDR3 length: 18 amino acids. The CDR3 DNA reads TGTGCCAGCAGCTTAGTAAGGGGGTCTCCGGCCTCTAACTATGGCTACACCTTC. Protein: CASSLVRGSPASNYGYTF.